These 5 T cell receptor beta chains originate from one sample sequenced in a study of T cells after yellow fever vaccination. TCRdb called the 5' RACE reads again in MiXCR, with one record for every CDR3 protein. The profile covers 450,000 to 600,000 distinct CDR3 sequences, with roughly 17% appearing a single time and about 18% taken by the ten largest. Sample: PBMCs, taken less than 6 days after the first yellow fever vaccination. The receptors derive from a man aged 18 to 30 who received the YFV17D yellow fever vaccine.

This clonotype was picked up a small number of times. The chain joins TRBV12-3 or TRBV12-4 to TRBJ2-3; 9 bases align to TRBD2. This CDR3 has 14 amino acids. J gave up 8 bases and V 5 bases, and 8 bases lay outside the gene matches. CDR3 region: CASSPSGGQVTQYF. CDR3 sequence (DNA): TGTGCCAGCAGTCCGAGCGGGGGGCAGGTTACGCAGTATTTT.

V gene TRBV4-3 combines with J gene TRBJ2-4; D possibly corresponds to TRBD2 (7 bases). The CDR3 consists of 14 residues. Germline V CDR1 and CDR2: LGHNA, YSLEER. V was pared by 6 bases and J by 9 bases, with 18 bases between. The CDR3 DNA sequence: TGCGCCAGCAGGCACAGGGCGGGAGAGGGCATTCAGTACTTC. Amino acids: CASRHRAGEGIQYF.

This clonotype appeared a few times. This rearrangement joins TRBV7-9 to TRBJ2-2; no reliable D call. Germline-derived CDR1 and CDR2 are SEHNR and FQNEAQ (reference sequence). The CDR3 runs 14 residues. The ends were cut back, 5 bases at V and 1 base at J, with 8 bases in the middle. CDR3 DNA sequence: TGTGCCAGCAGCCCTGCACAGAACACCGGGGAGCTGTTTTTT. Translation: CASSPAQNTGELFF.

Ten or more counts support this clonotype. The chain has TRBV12-3 or TRBV12-4 and TRBJ1-4; TRBD1 matches 8 bases. There are 14 residues in the CDR3. V trimming: 5 bases; J trimming: 5 bases; junction bases outside the gene matches: 4. The CDR3 DNA is TGTGCCAGCAGTCCGGGACAGGCCAATGAAAAACTGTTTTTT. It yields the protein CASSPGQANEKLFF.

This clonotype was recorded at least ten times. The chain combines TRBV6-4 with TRBJ2-7; no clear D. Trimming removed 2 bases at V and 2 bases at J, with 4 bases between. CDR1 MRHNA and CDR2 SNTAGT come from the germline V gene. This CDR3 spans 12 amino acids. The CDR3 here is CASSDGTYEQYV. The CDR3 DNA is TGTGCCAGCAGTGACGGGACCTACGAGCAGTACGTC.